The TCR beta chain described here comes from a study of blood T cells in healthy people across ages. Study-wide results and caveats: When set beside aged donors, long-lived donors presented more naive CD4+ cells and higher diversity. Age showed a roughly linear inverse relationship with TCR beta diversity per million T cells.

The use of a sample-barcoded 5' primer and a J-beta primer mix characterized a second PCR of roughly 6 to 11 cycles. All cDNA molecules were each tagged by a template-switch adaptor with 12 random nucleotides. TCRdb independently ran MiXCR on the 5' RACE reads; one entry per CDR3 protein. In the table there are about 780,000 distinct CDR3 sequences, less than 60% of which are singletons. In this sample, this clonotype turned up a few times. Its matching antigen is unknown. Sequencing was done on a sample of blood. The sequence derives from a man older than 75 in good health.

CDR3 DNA sequence: TGTGCCAGCAGTACGGGACAGCTGACCTCCTACGAGCAGTACTTC. This gives the protein CASSTGQLTSYEQYF. The chain employs TRBV2 and TRBJ2-7; 7 bases match TRBD1. V was pared by 5 bases and J by 0 bases, with 7 bases of the junction left unmatched. The germline V gene encodes CDR1 SNHLY and CDR2 FYNNEI. There are 15 residues in the CDR3.